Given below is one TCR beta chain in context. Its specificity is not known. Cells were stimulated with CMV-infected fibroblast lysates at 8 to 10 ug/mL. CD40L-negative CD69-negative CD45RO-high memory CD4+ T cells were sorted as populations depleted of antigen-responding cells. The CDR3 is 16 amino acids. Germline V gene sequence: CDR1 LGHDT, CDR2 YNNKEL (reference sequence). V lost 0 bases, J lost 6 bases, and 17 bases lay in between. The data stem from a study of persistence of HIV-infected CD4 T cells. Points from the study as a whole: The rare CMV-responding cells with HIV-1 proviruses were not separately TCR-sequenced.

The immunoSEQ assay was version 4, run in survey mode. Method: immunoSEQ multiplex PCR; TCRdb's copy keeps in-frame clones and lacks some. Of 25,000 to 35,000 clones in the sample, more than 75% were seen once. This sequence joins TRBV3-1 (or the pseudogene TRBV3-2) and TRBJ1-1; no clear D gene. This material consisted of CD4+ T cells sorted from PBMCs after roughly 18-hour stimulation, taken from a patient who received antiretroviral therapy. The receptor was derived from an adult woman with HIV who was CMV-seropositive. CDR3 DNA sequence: TGTGCCAGCAGCCAAGAGAAAAAGGGTGCTGGGGCTGAAGCTTTCTTT. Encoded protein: CASSQEKKGAGAEAFF.